The TCR beta chain described here comes from a study of response to subunit inactivated influenza vaccine. Study-level points and caveats: The authors offered the suggestion that each seasonal influenza vaccination recruits few new T cells.

The germline V and J ends were trimmed by 4 bases and 1 base, with 14 bases remaining between them. CDR3 length: 14 residues. Per germline, CDR1 DFQATT and CDR2 SNEGSKA (reference sequence). In regard to this clonotype: Antigen unknown.

TCRdb re-derived calls from the RT-PCR reads in MiXCR, one entry per CDR3 protein. The sample lists roughly 500,000 distinct CDR3 sequences; 25% were seen once. This clonotype was obtained from a man aged 45-65 years who received an inactivated influenza vaccine. The chain recombines TRBV20-1 with TRBJ2-7, with a tentative D call TRBD2 (6 bases). Here the sequenced sample was CD4+ T cells sorted from PBMCs, taken roughly 5 days after vaccination. The CDR3, as DNA: TGCAGTGCTAAAAAGACGGGGGTTTCCTACGAGCAGTACTTC. As protein: CSAKKTGVSYEQYF.